This TCR beta chain is from a study of blood T cell repertoires in COVID-19. Study-level background: PBMCs, B-cell-depleted T cells, or T cells were the source of the cDNA or gDNA that made up the material.

CDR1 SGHKS and CDR2 YYEKEE come from the germline V gene (reference sequence). The CDR3 is made up of 14 amino acids. V was clipped by 0 bases and J by 1 base, with 7 bases between them. Libraries were prepared by immunoSEQ multiplex PCR; TCRdb keeps only in-frame clonotypes and omits some of them. The profile covers 300,000 to 450,000 clones, with roughly 87% appearing a single time and more than 0.8% taken by the ten largest. The genes are TRBV5-5 and TRBJ2-5; D is unresolved. The sample comprised PBMCs or T cells enriched from blood (not recorded which). This TCR derives from a woman aged 25 to 39 who had recovered from COVID-19. The CDR3 reads CASSLVASQETQYF. DNA for the CDR3: TGTGCCAGCAGCTTGGTAGCTTCCCAAGAGACCCAGTACTTC.